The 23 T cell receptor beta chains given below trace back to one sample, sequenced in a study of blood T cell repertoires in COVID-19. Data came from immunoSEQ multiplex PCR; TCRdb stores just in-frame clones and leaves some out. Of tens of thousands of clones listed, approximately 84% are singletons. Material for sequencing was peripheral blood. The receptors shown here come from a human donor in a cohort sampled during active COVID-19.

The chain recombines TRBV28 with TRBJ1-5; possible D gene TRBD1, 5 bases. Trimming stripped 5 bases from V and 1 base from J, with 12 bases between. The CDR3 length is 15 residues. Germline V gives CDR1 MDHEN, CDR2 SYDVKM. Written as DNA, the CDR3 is TGTGCCAGCAGTCCCCCCGGGGGAAGCAATCAGCCCCAGCATTTT. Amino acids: CASSPPGGSNQPQHF.

In nucleotides, the CDR3 is TGTGCCACCAGAGGACAGATCTACTCTGGAAACACCATATATTTT. Translation gives CATRGQIYSGNTIYF. The V call is TRBV24-1, the J call TRBJ1-3; maybe TRBD1 (6 bases). The germline V gene encodes CDR1 KGHDR and CDR2 SFDVKD. V shed 7 bases and J shed 0 bases, with 12 bases lying between them. The CDR3 covers 15 residues.

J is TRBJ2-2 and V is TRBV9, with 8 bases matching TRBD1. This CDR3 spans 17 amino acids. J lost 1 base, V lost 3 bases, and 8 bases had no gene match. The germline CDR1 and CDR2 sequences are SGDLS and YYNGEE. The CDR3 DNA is TGTGCCAGCAGCGAGAGAGGGACAGGAGAGAACACCGGGGAGCTGTTTTTT. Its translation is CASSERGTGENTGELFF.

CDR3 DNA sequence: TGTGCCAGCAGCCACAGTGTAGGGCTAGCGGGATCATTGGAGCAGTACTTC. This translates into CASSHSVGLAGSLEQYF. The rearrangement uses TRBV7-9 and TRBJ2-7, with 9 bases fitting TRBD2. The CDR3 extends over 17 amino acids. Losses at the gene ends were 5 bases for V and 7 bases for J; bases not matched to a gene: 18. Germline loops: CDR1 SEHNR, CDR2 FQNEAQ (reference sequence).

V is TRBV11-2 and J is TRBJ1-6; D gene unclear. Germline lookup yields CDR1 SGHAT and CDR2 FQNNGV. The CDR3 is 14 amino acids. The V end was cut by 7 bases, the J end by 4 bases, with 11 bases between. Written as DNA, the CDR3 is TGTGCCAGCACCCGGGGAGCGTATAATTCACCCCTCCACTTT. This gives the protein CASTRGAYNSPLHF.

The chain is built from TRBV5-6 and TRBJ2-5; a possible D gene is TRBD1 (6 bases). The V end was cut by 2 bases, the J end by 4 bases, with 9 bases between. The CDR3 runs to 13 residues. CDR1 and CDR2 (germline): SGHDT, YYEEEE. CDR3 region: CASSFTGRETQYF. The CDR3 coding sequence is TGTGCCAGCAGCTTTACAGGGCGAGAGACCCAGTACTTC. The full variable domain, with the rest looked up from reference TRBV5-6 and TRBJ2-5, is DAGVTQSPTHLIKTRGQQVTLRCSPKSGHDTVSWYQQALGQGPQFIFQYYEEEERQRGNFPDRFSGHQFPNYSSELNVNALLLGDSALYLCASSFTGRETQYFGPGTRLLVL.

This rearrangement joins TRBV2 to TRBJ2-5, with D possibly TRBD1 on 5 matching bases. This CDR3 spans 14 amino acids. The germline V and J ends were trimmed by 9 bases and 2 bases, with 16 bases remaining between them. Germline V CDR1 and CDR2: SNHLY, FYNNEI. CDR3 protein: CASHMGQHQETQYF. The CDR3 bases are TGTGCCAGTCATATGGGGCAGCATCAAGAGACCCAGTACTTC.

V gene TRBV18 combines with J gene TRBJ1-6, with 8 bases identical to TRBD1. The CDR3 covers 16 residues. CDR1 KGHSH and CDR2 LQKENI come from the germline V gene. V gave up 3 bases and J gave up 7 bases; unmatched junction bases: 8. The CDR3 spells CASSPNKDRANSPLHF. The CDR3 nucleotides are TGTGCCAGCTCACCGAACAAGGACAGGGCAAATTCACCCCTCCACTTT.

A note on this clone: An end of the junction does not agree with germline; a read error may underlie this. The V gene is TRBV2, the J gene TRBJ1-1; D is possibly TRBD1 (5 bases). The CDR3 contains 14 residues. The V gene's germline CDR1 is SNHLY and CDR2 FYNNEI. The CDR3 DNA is TGTGCCAGCAGGGGAGGGGTGATGAACAGTGAAGCTTTCTTT. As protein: CASRGGVMNSEAFF.

CDR3 DNA: TGCAGCGTTGAGCCGGGACAGGGGTCCTACGAGCAGTACTTC. It codes for CSVEPGQGSYEQYF. V and J are TRBV29-1 and TRBJ2-7; TRBD1 agrees at 10 bases. The germline gives CDR1 SQVTM, CDR2 ANQGSEA. This CDR3 contains 14 residues. V shed 3 bases, J shed 1 base, and the junction held 3 bases outside the gene matches.

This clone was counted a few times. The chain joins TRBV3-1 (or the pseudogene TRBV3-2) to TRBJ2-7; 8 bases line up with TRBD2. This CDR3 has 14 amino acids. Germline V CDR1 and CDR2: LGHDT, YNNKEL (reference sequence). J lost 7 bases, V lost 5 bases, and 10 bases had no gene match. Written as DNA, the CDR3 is TGTGCCAGCAGCAACAACGGGGGGGTTACGGAGCAGTACTTC. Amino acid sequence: CASSNNGGVTEQYF.

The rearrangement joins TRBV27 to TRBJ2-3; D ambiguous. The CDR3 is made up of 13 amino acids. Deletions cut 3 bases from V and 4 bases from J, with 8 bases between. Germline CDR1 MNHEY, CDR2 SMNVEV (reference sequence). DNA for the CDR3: TGTGCCAGCAGTTTTTGGAGCGCAGATACGCAGTATTTT. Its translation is CASSFWSADTQYF.

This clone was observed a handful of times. CDR3 loop: CASSQSIFPFSGNTIYF. The CDR3 DNA sequence: TGCGCCAGCAGTCAATCAATCTTCCCGTTCTCTGGAAACACCATATATTTT. The chain has TRBV23-1 and TRBJ1-3, with D unclear. TRBV23-1 carries the ORF label, with uncertain function. The CDR3 has 17 amino acids. The germline V and J ends were trimmed by 0 bases and 0 bases, with 12 bases remaining between them.

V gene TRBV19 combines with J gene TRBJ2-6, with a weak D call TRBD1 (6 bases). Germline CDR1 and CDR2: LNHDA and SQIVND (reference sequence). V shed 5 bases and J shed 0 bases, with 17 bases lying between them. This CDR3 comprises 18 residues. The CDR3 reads CASSLYTGFGSGANVLTF. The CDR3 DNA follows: TGTGCCAGTAGTCTTTACACAGGGTTCGGCTCTGGGGCCAACGTCCTGACTTTC. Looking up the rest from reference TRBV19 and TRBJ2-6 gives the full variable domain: DGGITQSPKYLFRKEGQNVTLSCEQNLNHDAMYWYRQDPGQGLRLIYYSQIVNDFQKGDIAEGYSVSREKKESFPLTVTSAQKNPTAFYLCASSLYTGFGSGANVLTFGAGSRLTVL.

CDR3 loop: CASRMRPGTGRSEAFF. As DNA, the CDR3 is TGTGCCAGCAGAATGCGGCCCGGGACAGGGAGGTCTGAAGCTTTCTTT. The genes are TRBV27 and TRBJ1-1; 9 positions agree with TRBD1. CDR3 length: 16 amino acids. Germline V CDR1 and CDR2: MNHEY, SMNVEV (reference sequence). The V gene end was trimmed by 6 bases and the J gene end by 6 bases; junction bases not matched to a gene: 14.

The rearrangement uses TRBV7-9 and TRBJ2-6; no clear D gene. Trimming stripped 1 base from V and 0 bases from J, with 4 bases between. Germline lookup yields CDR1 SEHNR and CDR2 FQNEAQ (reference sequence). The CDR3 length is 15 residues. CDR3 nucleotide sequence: TGTGCCAGCAGCTTAGATCGCTCTGGGGCCAACGTCCTGACTTTC. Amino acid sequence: CASSLDRSGANVLTF.

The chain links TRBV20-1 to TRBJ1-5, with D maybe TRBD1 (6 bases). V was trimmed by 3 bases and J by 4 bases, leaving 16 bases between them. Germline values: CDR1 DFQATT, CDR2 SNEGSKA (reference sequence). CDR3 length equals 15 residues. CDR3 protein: CSASTGKSRNQPQHF. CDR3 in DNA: TGCAGTGCTAGTACAGGGAAGTCAAGGAATCAGCCCCAGCATTTT.

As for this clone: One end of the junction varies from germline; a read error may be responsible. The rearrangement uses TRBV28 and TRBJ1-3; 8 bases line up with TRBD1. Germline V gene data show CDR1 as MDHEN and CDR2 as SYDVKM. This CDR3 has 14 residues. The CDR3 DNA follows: TGTGCCAGCAGCCTAGAGCGGCAGGGGGCGGATATCGATTTT. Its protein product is CASSLERQGADIDF.

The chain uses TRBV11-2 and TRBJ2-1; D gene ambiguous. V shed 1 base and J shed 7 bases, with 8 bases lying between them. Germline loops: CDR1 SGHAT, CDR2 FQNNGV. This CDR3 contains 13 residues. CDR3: CASSLVRGNEQFF. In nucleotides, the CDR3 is TGTGCCAGCAGCTTAGTTAGAGGAAATGAGCAGTTCTTC.

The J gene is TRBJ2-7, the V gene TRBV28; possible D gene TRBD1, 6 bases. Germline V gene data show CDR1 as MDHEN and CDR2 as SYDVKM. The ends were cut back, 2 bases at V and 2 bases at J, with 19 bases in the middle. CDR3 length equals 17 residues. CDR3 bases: TGTGCCAGCAGTTTAACGGGTCCCGGGACACTTACCTACGAGCAGTACTTC. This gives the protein CASSLTGPGTLTYEQYF.

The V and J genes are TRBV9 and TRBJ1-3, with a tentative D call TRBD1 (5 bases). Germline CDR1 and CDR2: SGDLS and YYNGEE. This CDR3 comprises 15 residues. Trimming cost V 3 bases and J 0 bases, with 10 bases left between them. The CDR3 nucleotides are TGTGCCAGCAGCGCTGACAGTTTCTCTGGAAACACCATATATTTT. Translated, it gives CASSADSFSGNTIYF.

CDR3 loop: CASSLAQGWDYGYTF. In DNA form, the CDR3 reads TGCGCCAGCAGCTTGGCACAGGGTTGGGACTATGGCTACACCTTC. The chain has TRBV5-1 and TRBJ1-2, with D perhaps TRBD1 (6 bases). Germline loops: CDR1 SGHRS, CDR2 YFSETQ. The CDR3 has 15 amino acids. V lost 0 bases and J 3 bases, leaving 12 bases between the germline ends.

CDR3 sequence reads: CASSLTGLNGEQFF. CDR3 nucleotides: TGTGCCAGCAGCTTGACCGGACTGAACGGTGAGCAGTTCTTC. This chain connects TRBV7-9 to TRBJ2-1; D is perhaps TRBD2 (5 bases). Germline V lookup: CDR1 SEHNR, CDR2 FQNEAQ (reference sequence). With 3 bases removed from V and 9 bases from J, the gap between germline ends came to 15 bases. This CDR3 has 14 amino acids.